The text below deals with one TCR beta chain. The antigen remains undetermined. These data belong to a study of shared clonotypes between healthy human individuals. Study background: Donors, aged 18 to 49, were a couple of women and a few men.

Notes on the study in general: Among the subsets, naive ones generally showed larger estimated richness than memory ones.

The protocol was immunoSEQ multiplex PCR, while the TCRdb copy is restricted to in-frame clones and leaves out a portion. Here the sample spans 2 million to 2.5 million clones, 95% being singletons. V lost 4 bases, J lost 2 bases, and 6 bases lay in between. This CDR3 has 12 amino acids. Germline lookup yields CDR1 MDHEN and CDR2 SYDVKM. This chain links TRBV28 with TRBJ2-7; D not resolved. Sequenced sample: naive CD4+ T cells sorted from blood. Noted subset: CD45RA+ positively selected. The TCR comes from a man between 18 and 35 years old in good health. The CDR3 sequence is CASSWRAYEQYF. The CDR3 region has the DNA TGTGCCAGCAGTTGGAGAGCCTACGAGCAGTACTTC.